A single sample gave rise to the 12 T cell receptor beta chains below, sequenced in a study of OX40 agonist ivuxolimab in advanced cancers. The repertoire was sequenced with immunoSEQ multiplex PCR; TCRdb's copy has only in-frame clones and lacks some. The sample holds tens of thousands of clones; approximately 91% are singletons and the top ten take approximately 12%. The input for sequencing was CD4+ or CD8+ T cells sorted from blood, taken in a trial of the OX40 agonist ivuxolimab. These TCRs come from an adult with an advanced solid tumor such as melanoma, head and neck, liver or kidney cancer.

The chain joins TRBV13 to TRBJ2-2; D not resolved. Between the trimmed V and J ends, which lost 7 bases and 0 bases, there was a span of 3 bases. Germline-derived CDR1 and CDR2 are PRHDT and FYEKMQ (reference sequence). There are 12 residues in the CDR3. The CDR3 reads CASTPNTGELFF. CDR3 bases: TGTGCCAGCACCCCGAACACCGGGGAGCTGTTTTTT.

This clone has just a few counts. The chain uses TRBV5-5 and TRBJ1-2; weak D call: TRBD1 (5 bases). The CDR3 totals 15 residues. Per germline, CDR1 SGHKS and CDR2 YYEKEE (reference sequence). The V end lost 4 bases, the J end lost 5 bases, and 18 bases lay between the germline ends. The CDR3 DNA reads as TGTGCCAGCAGCCTCACCGGGGGAGTTGAGTATGGCTACACCTTC. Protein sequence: CASSLTGGVEYGYTF.

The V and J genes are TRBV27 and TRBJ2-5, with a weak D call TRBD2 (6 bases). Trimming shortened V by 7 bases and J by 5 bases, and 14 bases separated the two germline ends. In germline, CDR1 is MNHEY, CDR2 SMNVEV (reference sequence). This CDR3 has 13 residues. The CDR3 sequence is CASNSPGDETQYF. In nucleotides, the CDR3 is TGTGCCAGCAACTCCCCGGGGGATGAGACCCAGTACTTC.

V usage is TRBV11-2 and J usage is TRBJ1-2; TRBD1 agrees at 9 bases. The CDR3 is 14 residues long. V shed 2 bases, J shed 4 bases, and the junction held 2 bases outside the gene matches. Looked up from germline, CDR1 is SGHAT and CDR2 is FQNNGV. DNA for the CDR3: TGTGCCAGCAGCTTACCGGGACAGGGCTATGGCTACACCTTC. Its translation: CASSLPGQGYGYTF. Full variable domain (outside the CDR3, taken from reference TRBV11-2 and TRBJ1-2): EAGVAQSPRYKIIEKRQSVAFWCNPISGHATLYWYQQILGQGPKLLIQFQNNGVVDDSQLPKDRFSAERLKGVDSTLKIQPAKLEDSAVYLCASSLPGQGYGYTFGSGTRLTVV.

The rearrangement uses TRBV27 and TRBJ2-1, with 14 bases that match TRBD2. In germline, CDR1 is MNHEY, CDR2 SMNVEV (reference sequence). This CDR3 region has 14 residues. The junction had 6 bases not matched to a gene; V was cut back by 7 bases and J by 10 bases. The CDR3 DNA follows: TGTGCCAGCACCTCGGGACTAGCGGGAGAGGAGCAGTTCTTC. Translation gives CASTSGLAGEEQFF.

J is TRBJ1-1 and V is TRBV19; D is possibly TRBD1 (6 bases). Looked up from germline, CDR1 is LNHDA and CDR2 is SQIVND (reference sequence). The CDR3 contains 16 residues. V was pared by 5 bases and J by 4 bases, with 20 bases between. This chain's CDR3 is CASSLDRRTGSTEAFF. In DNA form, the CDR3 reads TGTGCCAGTAGTCTGGACAGAAGAACGGGGTCCACTGAAGCTTTCTTT. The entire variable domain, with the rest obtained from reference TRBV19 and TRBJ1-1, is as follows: DGGITQSPKYLFRKEGQNVTLSCEQNLNHDAMYWYRQDPGQGLRLIYYSQIVNDFQKGDIAEGYSVSREKKESFPLTVTSAQKNPTAFYLCASSLDRRTGSTEAFFGQGTRLTVV.

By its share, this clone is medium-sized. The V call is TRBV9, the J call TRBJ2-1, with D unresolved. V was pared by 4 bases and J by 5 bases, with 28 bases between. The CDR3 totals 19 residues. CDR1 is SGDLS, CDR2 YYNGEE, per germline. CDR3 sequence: CASSNSVGGPNDPNNEQFF. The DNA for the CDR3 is TGTGCCAGCAGCAACTCGGTCGGCGGCCCCAACGACCCAAACAATGAGCAGTTCTTC. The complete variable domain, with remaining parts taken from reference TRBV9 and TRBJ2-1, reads DSGVTQTPKHLITATGQRVTLRCSPRSGDLSVYWYQQSLDQGLQFLIQYYNGEERAKGNILERFSAQQFPDLHSELNLSSLELGDSALYFCASSNSVGGPNDPNNEQFFGPGTRLTVL.

The CDR3 reads CASSLGPPQHPTYEQYF. The CDR3 coding sequence is TGTGCCAGCAGCCTGGGTCCCCCCCAGCATCCCACCTACGAGCAGTACTTC. The chain employs TRBV5-8 and TRBJ2-7; no clear D gene. The CDR3 is 17 residues long. Germline CDR1 is SGHTS and CDR2 is YDEGEE. Trimming pared 4 bases from V and 2 bases from J, leaving 22 bases between.

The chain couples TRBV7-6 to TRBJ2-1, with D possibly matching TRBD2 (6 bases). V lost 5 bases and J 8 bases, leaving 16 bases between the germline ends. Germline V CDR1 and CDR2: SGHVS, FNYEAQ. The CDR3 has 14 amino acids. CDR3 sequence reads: CASSPITGGYEQFF. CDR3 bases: TGTGCCAGCAGCCCAATAACTGGGGGGTATGAGCAGTTCTTC.

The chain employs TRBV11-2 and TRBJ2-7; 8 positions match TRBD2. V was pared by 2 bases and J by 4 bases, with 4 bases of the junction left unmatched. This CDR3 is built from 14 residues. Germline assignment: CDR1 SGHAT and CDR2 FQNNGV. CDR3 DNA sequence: TGTGCCAGCAGCTTAAGGACTAGCCAGTACGAGCAGTACTTC. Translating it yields CASSLRTSQYEQYF.

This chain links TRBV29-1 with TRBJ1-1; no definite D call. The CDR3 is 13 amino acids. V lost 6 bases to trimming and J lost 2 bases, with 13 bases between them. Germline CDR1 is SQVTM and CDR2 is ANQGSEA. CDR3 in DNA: TGCAGCGTGGTTCCCGACACCAACACTGAAGCTTTCTTT. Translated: CSVVPDTNTEAFF.

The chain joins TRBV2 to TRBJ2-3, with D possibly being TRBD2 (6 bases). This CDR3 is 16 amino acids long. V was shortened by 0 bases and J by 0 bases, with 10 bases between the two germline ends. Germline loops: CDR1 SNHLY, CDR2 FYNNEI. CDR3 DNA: TGTGCCAGCAGTGAAGCGCGGGGTCCTAGCACAGATACGCAGTATTTT. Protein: CASSEARGPSTDTQYF.